This T cell receptor (beta chain) was captured by sequencing in a study of CD8+ T cells in alopecia areata. Overall study context: The authors grafted skin from approximately 6-12-month-old C3H/HeJ donors with spontaneous alopecia onto roughly 6-10-week-old female C3H/HeJ mice.

Investigators isolated RNA and reverse transcribed it into cDNA to act as the sequencing template. Only in-frame clones appear in the TCRdb table, and some are missing; sequencing was by immunoSEQ multiplex PCR. The sample shows more than 250,000 clones, none of them appearing just once. This clone has more than one count but fewer than ten. The gene names here belong to mouse. Pooled cells of cutaneous lymph node origin were sorted on CD4, CD8alpha, NKG2D, NKG2ACE and other markers. The sequence was obtained from a C3H/HeJ mouse with alopecia areata. Mouse strain MHC haplotype: H2-k. Sequenced: CD4+ T cells sorted from a lymph node.

The CDR3 DNA, read in part, is TGTGCCAGCAGCCAAATAAATTCCTATAATTCGCCC. Protein product: CASSQINSYNSP. The entire CDR3 reads CASSQINSYNSPLYF. The V and J genes are TRBV5 and TRBJ1-6; D unresolved. With the read ending 3 residues before the CDR3 end, the germline J gene is used to fill in that end. TRBJ1-6 is sorted into the ORF group, with uncertain function. Germline V gene lookup returns CDR1 LGHNA and CDR2 YNLKQL (reference sequence). CDR3 length: 15 residues. V shed 2 bases and J shed 0 bases, with 5 bases lying between them.